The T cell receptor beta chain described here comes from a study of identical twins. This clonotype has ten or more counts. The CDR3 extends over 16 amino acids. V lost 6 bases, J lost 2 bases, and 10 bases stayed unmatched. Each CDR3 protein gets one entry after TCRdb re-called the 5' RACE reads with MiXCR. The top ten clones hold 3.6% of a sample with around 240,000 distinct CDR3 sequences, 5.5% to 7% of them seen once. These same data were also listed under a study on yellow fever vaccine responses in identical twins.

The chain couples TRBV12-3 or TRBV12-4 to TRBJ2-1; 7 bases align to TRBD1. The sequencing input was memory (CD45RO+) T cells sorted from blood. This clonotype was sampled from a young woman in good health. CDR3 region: CASSIDRASPYNEQFF. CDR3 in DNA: TGTGCCAGCAGCATCGACAGGGCCTCACCCTACAATGAGCAGTTCTTC.